What follows is one TCR beta chain and its context. The data stem from a study of identifying expanded T cells in peripheral blood. The CDR3 is made up of 14 amino acids. The germline V and J ends were trimmed by 4 bases and 1 base, with 7 bases remaining between them. Per the germline V gene, CDR1 is MNHEY and CDR2 is SVGAGI. No infections or other immune events were documented during collection. TCRdb's copy holds only in-frame clones and misses some; the assay was immunoSEQ multiplex PCR. The data hold under 150,000 clones, with 84% observed a single time. V usage is TRBV6-5 and J usage is TRBJ2-2, with no clear D. This clonotype was sampled from a person aged 18 to 70 in good health. Sequenced sample: blood. In DNA form, the CDR3 reads TGTGCCAGCAGTTTCGACAAGAACACCGGGGAGCTGTTTTTT. It codes for CASSFDKNTGELFF.